This TCR beta chain was obtained from a study of cytomegalovirus exposure and HLA in healthy donors. Study observations and caveats: The majority of TCR sequences were rare, yet some public TCRs appeared in many donors. Apparent HLA restriction characterized most CMV-associated TCR beta chains in a later analysis. Common viral pathogens seemed, in a later analysis, to connect with several of the most significant clusters.

Primers included in the PCR were 60 Vbeta and 13 Jbeta primers. Assay: immunoSEQ multiplex PCR; the TCRdb copy retains only in-frame clones and omits some. The profile shows over 150,000 clones, about 70% of them singletons. About this clone: Its antigen is unidentified.

Germline V gene lookup returns CDR1 SGHVS and CDR2 FQNEAQ. The CDR3 covers 16 residues. V gave up 5 bases and J gave up 0 bases; unmatched junction bases: 10. The V call is TRBV7-8, the J call TRBJ2-7, with 7 bases lining up with TRBD2. The source is a woman under 30 in good health and CMV-seropositive. Input material: PBMCs. The CDR3 is CASSKEGTTGSYEQYF. DNA for the CDR3: TGTGCCAGCAGCAAAGAAGGGACTACGGGCTCCTACGAGCAGTACTTC.